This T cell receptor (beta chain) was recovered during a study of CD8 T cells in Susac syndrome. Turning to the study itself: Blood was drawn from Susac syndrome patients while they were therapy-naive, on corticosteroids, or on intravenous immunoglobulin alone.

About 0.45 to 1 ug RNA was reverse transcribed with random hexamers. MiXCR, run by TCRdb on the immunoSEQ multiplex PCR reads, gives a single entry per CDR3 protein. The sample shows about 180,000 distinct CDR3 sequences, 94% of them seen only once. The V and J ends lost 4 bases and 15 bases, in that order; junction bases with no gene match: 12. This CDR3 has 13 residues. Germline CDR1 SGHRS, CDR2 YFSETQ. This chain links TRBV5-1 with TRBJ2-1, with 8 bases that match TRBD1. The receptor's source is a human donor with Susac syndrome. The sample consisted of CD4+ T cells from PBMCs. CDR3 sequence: CASSQTGQGKGFF. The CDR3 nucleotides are TGCGCCAGCAGCCAAACCGGACAGGGAAAAGGGTTCTTC.